Shown below are 20 T cell receptor beta chains from a single sample sequenced in a study of PD-1 blockade in mismatch repair-deficient tumors. Using immunoSEQ multiplex PCR, the repertoire was profiled, and TCRdb retains in-frame clones only, with some absent. This table holds around 23,000 clones, 83% found once. This sample comprised peripheral blood, obtained 12 weeks after starting pembrolizumab. Every receptor here comes from an adult with mismatch repair-deficient cancer.

This chain uses TRBV5-6 with TRBJ1-3, with D perhaps TRBD1 (6 bases). Germline CDR1 is SGHDT and CDR2 is YYEEEE. V was shortened by 1 base and J by 0 bases, with 17 bases between the two germline ends. The CDR3 contains 18 residues. The CDR3 coding sequence is TGTGCCAGCAGCTTGTTCGGGTCCCAAGGGGGCTCTGGAAACACCATATATTTT. This encodes CASSLFGSQGGSGNTIYF.

The J gene is TRBJ2-5, the V gene TRBV6-6, with 8 bases lining up with TRBD1. V lost 0 bases, J lost 1 base, and 1 base stayed unmatched. CDR3 length equals 15 residues. Per the germline V gene, CDR1 is MNHNY and CDR2 is SVGAGI (reference sequence). In DNA, the CDR3 is TGTGCCAGCAGTTACTCGGGACAGGTCCAAGAGACCCAGTACTTC. Protein sequence: CASSYSGQVQETQYF.

A few counts support this clone. V usage is TRBV10-2 and J usage is TRBJ1-1, with D tentatively TRBD1 (6 bases). The germline gives CDR1 WSHSY, CDR2 SAAADI. The CDR3 consists of 14 residues. The V and J ends lost 5 bases and 1 base respectively, with 11 bases between them. For the CDR3, the DNA is TGCGCCAGCAGTATTACGGGACAGAACACTGAAGCTTTCTTT. Translation: CASSITGQNTEAFF.

The gene calls are TRBV5-4 and TRBJ1-5; D remains ambiguous. The V gene's germline CDR1 is SGHNT and CDR2 YYREEE (reference sequence). CDR3 length: 12 amino acids. V gave up 5 bases and J gave up 3 bases, with 6 bases separating them. CDR3 in amino acids: CASSQDNQPQHF. The CDR3 DNA reads as TGTGCCAGCAGTCAGGACAATCAGCCCCAGCATTTT.

The chain carries TRBV29-1 and TRBJ1-1; a weak D match, TRBD1 (5 bases). With 4 bases removed from V and 11 bases from J, the gap between germline ends came to 17 bases. Germline V gene sequence: CDR1 SQVTM, CDR2 ANQGSEA. The CDR3 spans 12 residues. CDR3 protein: CSVGGGLRWAFF. DNA for the CDR3: TGCAGCGTTGGGGGGGGGTTACGATGGGCTTTCTTT. The whole variable domain, filled in from reference TRBV29-1 and TRBJ1-1, reads SAVISQKPSRDICQRGTSLTIQCQVDSQVTMMFWYRQQPGQSLTLIATANQGSEATYESGFVIDKFPISRPNLTFSTLTVSNMSPEDSSIYLCSVGGGLRWAFFGQGTRLTVV.

The rearrangement uses TRBV6-6 and TRBJ2-7; TRBD1 is a possible D gene (5 bases). In germline, CDR1 is MNHNY, CDR2 SVGAGI (reference sequence). V lost 5 bases to trimming and J lost 2 bases, with 13 bases between them. This CDR3 is built from 14 residues. The CDR3 is CASSPGKGAYEQYF. The CDR3 region has the DNA TGTGCCAGCAGTCCAGGGAAAGGGGCCTACGAGCAGTACTTC.

The chain's CDR3 is CASSFIWAETQYF. The CDR3 region has the DNA TGTGCCAGCAGCTTTATATGGGCAGAGACCCAGTACTTC. The chain recombines TRBV13 with TRBJ2-5; D is unclear. Germline V gene lookup returns CDR1 PRHDT and CDR2 FYEKMQ (reference sequence). The CDR3 covers 13 residues. Trimming left V 3 bases short and J 4 bases short, with 9 bases between.

The chain recombines TRBV29-1 with TRBJ2-1; possible D gene TRBD1, 5 bases. The CDR3 sequence is 12 residues long. The V gene's germline CDR1 is SQVTM and CDR2 ANQGSEA. V was trimmed by 4 bases and J by 10 bases, leaving 14 bases between them. The CDR3 DNA reads TGCAGCGTTGGGCCAGGGAATGAGGAGCAGTTCTTC. Translated, it gives CSVGPGNEEQFF.

This chain uses TRBV28 with TRBJ2-7; 7 bases map to TRBD1. Germline values: CDR1 MDHEN, CDR2 SYDVKM. The V and J ends lost 7 bases and 3 bases, in that order; junction bases with no gene match: 6. This CDR3 contains 13 residues. For the CDR3, the DNA is TGTGCCAGCAACTCACAGGGGATCTACGAGCAGTACTTC. This translates into CASNSQGIYEQYF.

The chain couples TRBV13 to TRBJ2-3; 8 positions agree with TRBD1. The CDR3 is made up of 16 amino acids. Trimming took 5 bases from V and 4 from J; bases not matched to a gene: 11. The germline V gene encodes CDR1 PRHDT and CDR2 FYEKMQ (reference sequence). The CDR3 reads CASSGRSGGDADTQYF. The CDR3 bases are TGTGCCAGCAGCGGACGATCAGGGGGCGACGCAGATACGCAGTATTTT.

The chain recombines TRBV6-5 with TRBJ1-3, with a tentative D call TRBD1 (5 bases). V lost 6 bases to trimming and J lost 2 bases, with 11 bases between them. Germline CDR1 and CDR2: MNHEY and SVGAGI. This CDR3 has 14 residues. CDR3 DNA: TGTGCCAGCAGCGCTCAACAGGCTGGAAACACCATATATTTT. This translates into CASSAQQAGNTIYF.

DNA of the CDR3: TGTGCCAGTAGTATAGTGCCTAGCGGGCACACCGGGGAGCTGTTTTTT. Residues: CASSIVPSGHTGELFF. V is TRBV19 and J is TRBJ2-2, with 8 bases that match TRBD2. There are 16 residues in the CDR3. V was clipped by 1 base and J by 3 bases; unmatched bases: 4. Germline assignment: CDR1 LNHDA and CDR2 SQIVND (reference sequence).

The chain uses TRBV7-9 and TRBJ2-3, with 7 nucleotides matching TRBD2. Trimming took 5 bases from V and 3 from J; bases not matched to a gene: 14. Per germline, CDR1 SEHNR and CDR2 FQNEAQ (reference sequence). The CDR3 is 17 residues long. The CDR3 DNA is TGTGCCAGCAGCCCACTATCCGGACTAGTAAGGACAGATACGCAGTATTTT. This gives the protein CASSPLSGLVRTDTQYF.

This chain connects TRBV4-1 to TRBJ2-3; perhaps D is TRBD1 or TRBD2 (5 bases each). Germline V gene lookup returns CDR1 MGHRA and CDR2 YSYEKL. The CDR3 loop spans 16 amino acids. The V and J ends lost 4 bases and 4 bases respectively, with 18 bases between them. CDR3 region: CASSLPGWGSADTQYF. The DNA of the CDR3 is TGCGCCAGCAGCCTGCCCGGCTGGGGGAGTGCAGATACGCAGTATTTT.

This sequence joins TRBV9 and TRBJ1-5; D gene unclear. V lost 0 bases and J lost 0, with 4 bases in between. CDR3 size: 14 residues. Germline CDR1 and CDR2: SGDLS and YYNGEE. The CDR3 DNA is TGTGCCAGCAGCGTAGAAGATAGCAATCAGCCCCAGCATTTT. Translating gives CASSVEDSNQPQHF.

V gene TRBV19 combines with J gene TRBJ2-5, with 11 bases fitting TRBD1. CDR3 length: 16 residues. The V gene's germline CDR1 is LNHDA and CDR2 SQIVND (reference sequence). The V gene end was trimmed by 4 bases and the J gene end by 0 bases; junction bases not matched to a gene: 4. For the CDR3, the DNA is TGTGCCAGTAGTACCCGGGACAGGGGGTACCAAGAGACCCAGTACTTC. Amino acids: CASSTRDRGYQETQYF.

This rearrangement joins TRBV27 to TRBJ2-1; 7 positions agree with TRBD2. The CDR3 has 16 amino acids. CDR1 MNHEY and CDR2 SMNVEV come from the germline V gene (reference sequence). V shed 0 bases, J shed 3 bases, and the junction held 5 bases outside the gene matches. CDR3 region: CASSLSAGEVYNEQFF. The CDR3 nucleotides read TGTGCCAGCAGTTTATCGGCGGGAGAGGTCTACAATGAGCAGTTCTTC.

The chain joins TRBV7-8 to TRBJ1-2, with a tentative D call TRBD1 (6 bases). V lost 1 base to trimming and J lost 7 bases, with 16 bases between them. CDR3 length equals 15 residues. Germline CDR1 is SGHVS and CDR2 is FQNEAQ. The chain's CDR3 is CASSLVQQGQGGYTF. The CDR3 DNA sequence: TGTGCCAGCAGCTTAGTCCAACAGGGACAAGGTGGCTACACCTTC.

The rearrangement joins TRBV19 to TRBJ2-1; maybe TRBD2 (6 bases). This CDR3 contains 15 residues. The V and J ends lost 9 bases and 7 bases respectively, with 22 bases between them. Germline V CDR1 and CDR2: LNHDA, SQIVND (reference sequence). CDR3 region: CASSPGRTSGNEQFF. DNA for the CDR3: TGTGCCAGCTCACCGGGGAGGACTTCTGGGAATGAGCAGTTCTTC.

This CDR3 is CASSPGFQETQYF. CDR3 nucleotide sequence: TGTGCCAGCAGCCCAGGGTTTCAAGAGACCCAGTACTTC. The chain combines TRBV7-9 with TRBJ2-5, with a possible D match to TRBD1 (5 bases). The CDR3 consists of 13 residues. V was cut by 5 bases and J by 2 bases, with 9 bases left in between. CDR1 is SEHNR, CDR2 FQNEAQ, per germline (reference sequence).